This T cell receptor beta chain came from a study of blood T cells in healthy people across ages. Study-wide findings and caveats: When set beside aged donors, long-lived donors presented more naive CD4+ cells and higher diversity.

Remarks on this clonotype: The antigen remains undetermined.

Sample-barcoded 5' priming and a J-beta primer mix drove a second PCR of roughly 6 to 12 cycles. MiXCR, applied by TCRdb to the 5' RACE reads, yields one record per CDR3 protein. This table holds around 1.5 million distinct CDR3 sequences, around 59% found once. This CDR3 has 14 residues. The V and J ends lost 4 bases and 2 bases respectively, with 8 bases between them. The V gene's germline CDR1 is KGHDR and CDR2 SFDVKD. This sequence was found in a man younger than 30 in good health. The chain has TRBV24-1 and TRBJ1-5; D is possibly TRBD1 (5 bases). The material sequenced was blood. CDR3 nucleotides: TGTGCCACCAGTGACGGACATGGCAATCAGCCCCAGCATTTT. Translating it yields CATSDGHGNQPQHF.